The T cell receptor beta chain described here comes from a study of cytomegalovirus exposure and HLA in healthy donors. Study findings and constraints: In a later analysis, HLA-C alleles had the fewest associated TCRs, DRB1 alleles the most. Most TCR sequences were uncommon, yet certain public TCRs appeared in many donors. Sequencing probably produced one cluster of sequence variants that were highly shared.

As to this clone: Its antigen remains unidentified.

V lost 0 bases, J lost 5 bases, and 6 bases stayed unmatched. This CDR3 has 17 amino acids. Primers for the PCR totalled 60 Vbeta and 13 Jbeta. Only in-frame clones appear in the TCRdb table, and some are missing; sequencing was by immunoSEQ multiplex PCR. This sample has approximately 140,000 clones, with roughly 80% found just once. The chain recombines TRBV23-1 with TRBJ2-1; 11 bases agree with TRBD1. TRBV23-1 is an ORF for which the function is uncertain. Input material: PBMCs. The TCR comes from a woman aged 45-65 years in good health and CMV-seropositive. The CDR3 reads CASSQSRRDRGDNEQFF. For the CDR3, the DNA is TGCGCCAGCAGTCAATCACGTAGGGACAGGGGGGACAATGAGCAGTTCTTC.